The 10 T cell receptor beta chains listed next were all sequenced from one sample in a study of post-analysis software for immune sequencing data. Study findings and constraints: Five or six TRBV segments, TRBV5-6, TRBV5-1 and TRBV20-1 among them, were found more frequent in patients than controls.

Each TCR beta cDNA library carried unique molecular identifiers. Each CDR3 protein gets one entry after TCRdb re-called the PCR reads with MiXCR. The table includes about 820,000 distinct CDR3 sequences, roughly half detected once. These receptors' antigens are unknown. The sequencing input was blood. Source of these receptors: a girl aged 5 to 17 with multiple sclerosis.

J is TRBJ2-7 and V is TRBV28; D gene uncertain. Trimming pared 7 bases from V and 7 bases from J, leaving 14 bases between. Germline V gene sequence: CDR1 MDHEN, CDR2 SYDVKM. This CDR3 is built from 12 residues. CDR3 coding DNA: TGTGCCAGCACCATACTGAATGGTGAGCAGTACTTC. Encoded protein: CASTILNGEQYF.

This chain joins TRBV27 and TRBJ1-2, with 9 bases identical to TRBD1. Germline CDR1 is MNHEY and CDR2 is SMNVEV (reference sequence). With V trimmed by 6 bases and J by 8 bases, 16 bases remained unmatched. The CDR3 has 16 residues. In DNA form, the CDR3 reads TGTGCCAGCAGAGTCACGACAGGGGGATCGCGGGGCGGCTACACCTTC. The encoded protein is CASRVTTGGSRGGYTF.

A few counts support this clonotype. This chain uses TRBV7-8 with TRBJ2-1; D not certain. The CDR3 loop spans 17 amino acids. Looked up from germline, CDR1 is SGHVS and CDR2 is FQNEAQ. V gave up 1 base and J gave up 0 bases, with 13 bases separating them. CDR3 loop: CASSLDVGLYSYNEQFF. The CDR3 DNA reads TGTGCCAGCAGCTTAGATGTAGGGCTATACTCCTACAATGAGCAGTTCTTC.

This clonotype was seen only once. The V gene is TRBV7-8, the J gene TRBJ1-2; the D gene is possibly TRBD1 (5 bases). The CDR3 has 15 amino acids. CDR1 is SGHVS and CDR2 is FQNEAQ in the germline V gene. V lost 1 base, J lost 5 bases, and 14 bases lay in between. CDR3 nucleotides: TGTGCCAGCAGCTTAGGGTGGTGGGGCCATTATGGCTACACCTTC. This gives the protein CASSLGWWGHYGYTF. Together with reference TRBV7-8 and TRBJ1-2, the CDR3 gives the full variable domain: GAGVSQSPRYKVAKRGQDVALRCDPISGHVSLFWYQQALGQGPEFLTYFQNEAQLDKSGLPSDRFFAERPEGSVSTLKIQRTQQEDSAVYLCASSLGWWGHYGYTFGSGTRLTVV.

The genes are TRBV29-1 and TRBJ1-5; D gene unclear. The V gene lost 0 bases and the J gene lost 6 bases, with 0 bases spanning the gap. This CDR3 is built from 10 residues. Germline CDR1 and CDR2: SQVTM and ANQGSEA. The CDR3 bases are TGCAGCGTTGAAGATCAGCCCCAGCATTTT. Amino acid sequence: CSVEDQPQHF.

V is TRBV4-1 and J is TRBJ2-1; 9 positions match TRBD2. CDR1 MGHRA and CDR2 YSYEKL come from the germline V gene. J lost 7 bases, V lost 1 base, and 11 bases had no gene match. The CDR3 loop spans 17 amino acids. The CDR3 nucleotides read TGCGCCAGCAGCCAAGGAGTCCCTGCGGGAGGGCGGAATGAGCAGTTCTTC. It yields the protein CASSQGVPAGGRNEQFF.

The V gene is TRBV6-1, the J gene TRBJ1-2; tentatively, D is TRBD1 (5 bases). This CDR3 contains 15 residues. Looked up from germline, CDR1 is MNHNS and CDR2 is SASEGT. Trimming left V 2 bases short and J 1 base short, with 11 bases between. The CDR3 sequence: CASSESDRYNYGYTF. The CDR3 DNA reads as TGTGCCAGCAGTGAATCAGACAGATATAACTATGGCTACACCTTC.

This clonotype was counted between two and nine times. The rearrangement links TRBV6-5 to TRBJ1-2; TRBD1 matches 7 bases. The V and J ends lost 2 bases and 5 bases, in that order; junction bases with no gene match: 5. CDR1 and CDR2 (germline): MNHEY, SVGAGI. The CDR3 runs 14 residues. The CDR3 sequence is CASSYRQGGYGYTF. The DNA for the CDR3 is TGTGCCAGCAGTTACCGACAGGGCGGATATGGCTACACCTTC.

This sequence joins TRBV20-1 and TRBJ2-5, with 11 bases that match TRBD2. J gave up 5 bases and V 1 base, and 12 bases lay outside the gene matches. The length of the CDR3 is 17 residues. CDR1 and CDR2 (germline): DFQATT, SNEGSKA (reference sequence). The CDR3 is CSARAPGTSGMMETQYF. The CDR3 bases are TGCAGTGCTAGAGCCCCCGGGACTAGCGGAATGATGGAGACCCAGTACTTC.

This clonotype was observed a handful of times. The chain carries TRBV11-3 and TRBJ2-1; D not resolved. Germline CDR1 reads SGHNT; CDR2 reads YENEEA. The CDR3 has 13 amino acids. V lost 5 bases to trimming and J lost 7 bases, with 12 bases between them. This chain's CDR3 is CASSPTAGNEQFF. The CDR3 DNA follows: TGTGCCAGCAGCCCCACCGCAGGAAATGAGCAGTTCTTC.